Following are 11 T cell receptor beta chains from one sample sequenced in a study of shared clonotypes between healthy human individuals (dated by TCRdb to about 2020). The library was produced with the immunoSEQ multiplex PCR assay. TCRdb mirrors the immuneACCESS table, restricted to in-frame sequences. Some clones are absent from its copies; in checked studies, under half trace to an unresolved V gene, and the reason for the others is unknown. Within this sample are around 980,000 clones, with more than 75% of them counted one time only. The ten top clones hold 0.5% to 0.65% of the sample. Sequencing input: memory CD4+ T cells from PBMCs. The cell subset or site label of this sample denotes: CD45RA-negative fraction. The receptors stem from a man between 18 and 35 years old in good health. Some clones in this sample may be carry-over from other donors' samples.

The chain recombines TRBV4-2 with TRBJ1-4; D call uncertain. Between the trimmed V and J ends, which lost 0 bases and 6 bases, there was a span of 5 bases. The CDR3 loop spans 13 amino acids. Per the germline V gene, CDR1 is LGHNA and CDR2 is YNFKEQ. DNA of the CDR3: TGTGCCAGCAGCCAAGATGGGTATGAAAAACTGTTTTTT. As protein: CASSQDGYEKLFF.

The rearrangement links TRBV28 to TRBJ1-4, with TRBD1 identical over 8 bases. V shed 6 bases, J shed 8 bases, and the junction held 8 bases outside the gene matches. From germline, CDR1 is MDHEN and CDR2 SYDVKM. This CDR3 region has 14 residues. CDR3 amino acids: CASSWGTGWEKLFF. The CDR3 coding sequence is TGTGCCAGCAGCTGGGGGACAGGTTGGGAAAAACTGTTTTTT.

Notes on this clone: The identical CDR3 is also encoded by other nucleotide sequences in the sample. The gene calls are TRBV11-2 and TRBJ1-2; weak D call: TRBD1 (5 bases). The V end was cut by 3 bases, the J end by 4 bases, with 12 bases between. There are 14 residues in the CDR3. Germline CDR1 and CDR2: SGHAT and FQNNGV. CDR3 bases: TGTGCCAGCAGCTTGACAGCGGGATTCTATGGCTACACCTTC. Its translation: CASSLTAGFYGYTF.

CDR3 coding DNA: TGTGCCAGCAGGGACCAGCAGGGGGAAGTCTATGGCTACACCTTC. As protein: CASRDQQGEVYGYTF. The chain carries TRBV6-6 and TRBJ1-2; 7 nucleotides agree with TRBD1. Germline CDR1 and CDR2: MNHNY and SVGAGI (reference sequence). The CDR3 runs 15 residues. With 6 bases clipped from V and 4 bases from J, the junction kept 11 bases outside the gene matches.

J is TRBJ1-2 and V is TRBV30, with 7 nucleotides matching TRBD1. V was clipped by 3 bases and J by 6 bases; unmatched bases: 13. Germline loops: CDR1 GTSNPN, CDR2 SVGIG (reference sequence). The CDR3 consists of 15 residues. The CDR3 sequence is CAWRERDRSFNGYTF. In DNA form, the CDR3 reads TGTGCCTGGAGGGAAAGGGACAGAAGCTTTAATGGCTACACCTTC.

The J gene is TRBJ2-7, the V gene TRBV2; 11 bases fit TRBD2. Trimming cost V 4 bases and J 2 bases; bases outside gene matches: 4. The CDR3 loop spans 15 amino acids. Per the germline V gene, CDR1 is SNHLY and CDR2 is FYNNEI. CDR3 coding DNA: TGTGCCAGCAGTGGCCTAGCGGGGGGAGCCTACGAGCAGTACTTC. Translation: CASSGLAGGAYEQYF.

This clone was seen a few times. This chain links TRBV11-2 with TRBJ2-7, with D hard to call. The CDR3 length is 15 residues. CDR1 SGHAT and CDR2 FQNNGV come from the germline V gene. Trimming pared 5 bases from V and 5 bases from J, leaving 19 bases between. In DNA form, the CDR3 reads TGTGCCAGCAGCGTAAGACCCAACCTAAGGGACGAGCAGTACTTC. This gives the protein CASSVRPNLRDEQYF.

The chain uses TRBV9 and TRBJ2-1; 11 bases map to TRBD2. The CDR3 contains 17 residues. The trim removed 0 bases at V and 1 base at J, leaving 3 bases unmatched. The germline gives CDR1 SGDLS, CDR2 YYNGEE. CDR3 loop: CASSVVGTSGSYNEQFF. The DNA of the CDR3 is TGTGCCAGCAGCGTAGTCGGGACTAGCGGTTCCTACAATGAGCAGTTCTTC. The whole variable domain, filled in from reference TRBV9 and TRBJ2-1, reads DSGVTQTPKHLITATGQRVTLRCSPRSGDLSVYWYQQSLDQGLQFLIQYYNGEERAKGNILERFSAQQFPDLHSELNLSSLELGDSALYFCASSVVGTSGSYNEQFFGPGTRLTVL.

The chain uses TRBV27 and TRBJ1-2; D is unresolved. Germline assignment: CDR1 MNHEY and CDR2 SMNVEV (reference sequence). This CDR3 has 14 amino acids. V was cut by 3 bases and J by 1 base, with 9 bases left in between. CDR3 in DNA: TGTGCCAGCAGTTTGGACCTTAATAACTATGGCTACACCTTC. Protein sequence: CASSLDLNNYGYTF.

The rearrangement uses TRBV4-1 and TRBJ1-4; D may be TRBD1 (6 bases). The germline gives CDR1 MGHRA, CDR2 YSYEKL. CDR3 size: 16 residues. V lost 4 bases and J lost 0, with 12 bases in between. The CDR3 DNA reads TGCGCCAGCAGCCCCCAGGGGAGTCCAACTAATGAAAAACTGTTTTTT. The encoded protein is CASSPQGSPTNEKLFF.

The chain employs TRBV7-9 and TRBJ2-1; 9 bases align to TRBD2. The CDR3 is made up of 17 amino acids. CDR1 and CDR2 from the germline V gene are SEHNR and FQNEAQ (reference sequence). Unmatched junction bases numbered 11, after V lost 0 bases and J lost 8 bases. For the CDR3, the DNA is TGTGCCAGCAGCTTAGCACGTAGCGGGAGTGTTAGAGATGAGCAGTTCTTC. Residues: CASSLARSGSVRDEQFF.